A single T cell receptor beta chain is shown here with its context. The data belong to a study of blood T cell repertoires in COVID-19. Sequencing used immunoSEQ multiplex PCR; TCRdb keeps in-frame clones, though not all of them. The table includes over 250,000 clones, around 90% detected once. This TCR derives from a woman aged 25 to 39 who had recovered from COVID-19. The sequenced sample was PBMCs or T cells enriched from blood (not recorded which).

CDR3 protein: CASSFTGEAYEQYF. The CDR3 DNA reads TGCGCCAGCAGCTTTACAGGGGAAGCCTACGAGCAGTACTTC. The chain has TRBV5-1 and TRBJ2-7, with 7 bases that match TRBD1. Germline CDR1 and CDR2: SGHRS and YFSETQ. The V segment lost 2 bases and the J segment 2 bases; nucleotides outside the gene matches: 4. The CDR3 totals 14 residues.